These T cell receptor beta chains were read from a single sample in a study of shared clonotypes between healthy human individuals. TCRdb's copy holds only in-frame clones and misses some; the assay was immunoSEQ multiplex PCR. The sample has roughly 650,000 clones, around 96% seen once. Sequences were obtained from naive CD8+ T cells sorted from blood. Every receptor here comes from a woman aged 30 to 39 in good health. The CDR3 runs from the conserved cysteine through the conserved F or W. The D gene is left open where the match is weak. Rows give clone size only sometimes, using once, few, many, or a class for an expanded clone.

V	J	size	D	DNA	CDR3
TRBV11-2	TRBJ2-6	.	.	TGTGCCAGCAGCGGTGTGGGGGCCAACGTCCTGACTTTC	CASSGVGANVLTF
TRBV6-1	TRBJ2-4	.	.	TGTGCCAGCAGTGAAGCCAGGGGTCCCAAAAACATTCAGTACTTC	CASSEARGPKNIQYF
TRBV25-1	TRBJ2-1	.	.	TGTGCCAGCAGTGAATTTAGCCAGGGACCCTACAATGAGCAGTTCTTC	CASSEFSQGPYNEQFF
TRBV5-4	TRBJ1-1	.	TRBD1	TGTGCCAGCAGCTTGGTCGACAGGGCGAACACTGAAGCTTTCTTT	CASSLVDRANTEAFF
TRBV9	TRBJ2-7	.	.	TGTGCCAGCAGCGCGGGAAGTACTCTTTACGAGCAGTACTTC	CASSAGSTLYEQYF
TRBV5-8	TRBJ2-7	.	.	TGTGCCAGCAGTTCCCATGTTGGGCCCTACGAGCAGTACTTC	CASSSHVGPYEQYF
TRBV27	TRBJ2-7	.	.	TGTGCCAGCAGCTATTCGCCCAACTCCTACGAGCAGTACTTC	CASSYSPNSYEQYF
TRBV2	TRBJ2-5	.	TRBD2	TGTGCCAGCAGTGAGATGGGACGGGGGGTCCAAGAGACCCAGTACTTC	CASSEMGRGVQETQYF
TRBV5-1	TRBJ2-7	.	TRBD2	TGCGCCAGCTCCCTCTCTACGGGACTAGCGGGAGTATCCCACGAGCAGTACTTC	CASSLSTGLAGVSHEQYF
TRBV27	TRBJ2-7	.	.	TGTGCCAGCAGTTCAGGGGAATCCTACGAGCAGTACTTC	CASSSGESYEQYF
TRBV7-9	TRBJ1-3	.	TRBD1	TGTGCCAGCAGCTCGAGACAGGGGTCGGTTGGAAACACCATATATTTT	CASSSRQGSVGNTIYF
TRBV28	TRBJ1-4	few	.	TGTGCCAGCAGTCTTAATGAAAAACTGTTTTTT	CASSLNEKLFF
TRBV5-6	TRBJ2-7	.	.	TGTGCCAGCAGCCATAACAGGGTCGAGCAGTACTTC	CASSHNRVEQYF
TRBV27	TRBJ2-7	.	.	TGTGCCAGCAGCCCGGGAGTAGGATCCTACGAGCAGTACTTC	CASSPGVGSYEQYF
TRBV2	TRBJ1-5	.	.	TGTGCCAGCAGTGAAGCAGGGGCCGGCAATCAGCCCCAGCATTTT	CASSEAGAGNQPQHF
TRBV4-1	TRBJ2-1	once	.	TGCGCCAGCAGCCAACGACTGAACAATGAGCAGTTCTTC	CASSQRLNNEQFF
TRBV4-1	TRBJ2-7	.	.	TGCGCCAGCAGCCAAAAAACCGGCCCGGGACAAGGTATAACCTACGAGCAGTACTTC	CASSQKTGPGQGITYEQYF
TRBV27	TRBJ2-7	.	.	TGTGCCAGCAGTTTAAGGGGTATTACGTACGAGCAGTACTTC	CASSLRGITYEQYF
TRBV30	TRBJ2-7	once	TRBD2	TGTGCCTGGAGTTTCTTACCGCGGGAGGGCCTTTACGAGCAGTACTTC	CAWSFLPREGLYEQYF
TRBV7-9	TRBJ2-2	.	.	TGTGCCAGCAGCTCCTTAATTTCGGGGGAGCTGTTTTTT	CASSSLISGELFF
TRBV7-9	TRBJ2-7	once	.	TGTGCCAGCAGCCCGGGACCATTTCTGGAGCAGTACTTC	CASSPGPFLEQYF
TRBV4-2	TRBJ2-1	.	.	TGTGCCAGCAGCCCGGGGGTCGGCGGGTCCAATGAGCAGTTCTTC	CASSPGVGGSNEQFF
TRBV19	TRBJ1-2	once	.	TGTGCCAGTAGTATATTGGGGACCCACTATGGCTACACCTTC	CASSILGTHYGYTF
TRBV5-6	TRBJ1-5	.	.	TGTGCCAGCAGCTTGGGTCTAGGTCAGATTAGCAATCAGCCCCAGCATTTT	CASSLGLGQISNQPQHF
TRBV27	TRBJ2-7	.	TRBD2	TGTGCCAGCAGTCCCGGGACTAGCGGGAAAGGCGAGCAGTACTTC	CASSPGTSGKGEQYF
TRBV4-1	TRBJ1-5	.	.	TGCGCCAGCAGCCAAGCTTCTACATTGGGTAATCAGCCCCAGCATTTT	CASSQASTLGNQPQHF
TRBV19	TRBJ2-3	.	TRBD2	TGTGCCAGTAGTATGACTAGCGGGAGCACAGATACGCAGTATTTT	CASSMTSGSTDTQYF
TRBV28	TRBJ2-3	.	TRBD2	TGTGCCAGCGGAGCGGGGTTAGGTACGCAGTATTTT	CASGAGLGTQYF
TRBV9	TRBJ2-3	once	.	TGTGCCAGCAGCGTAGGTACCGGGACAAGCACGGATACGCAGTATTTT	CASSVGTGTSTDTQYF
TRBV29-1	TRBJ1-1	.	.	TGCAGCGTTGGGGGAGGGACAGAAGCTTTCTTT	CSVGGGTEAFF
TRBV28	TRBJ2-3	.	TRBD2	TGTGCCAGCAGCGATTTTAGCGGGCTCACAGATACGCAGTATTTT	CASSDFSGLTDTQYF
TRBV7-6	TRBJ2-3	.	.	TGTGCCAGCAGTCGCTTGGCGGAGCGAAGCACAGATACGCAGTATTTT	CASSRLAERSTDTQYF
TRBV2	TRBJ2-3	.	.	TGTGCCAGCAGCATCGGGACAACAACTCGCACAGATACGCAGTATTTT	CASSIGTTTRTDTQYF
TRBV9	TRBJ2-1	.	.	TGTGCCAGCAGCGTCCGTGGGGACGGGGGTAACAATGAGCAGTTCTTC	CASSVRGDGGNNEQFF
TRBV27	TRBJ2-1	.	.	TGTGCCAGCGGATTGCGGAGTTACTCCTACAATGAGCAGTTCTTC	CASGLRSYSYNEQFF
TRBV6-1	TRBJ1-2	.	.	TGTGCCAGCAGCCTGGGGACGGCAAGTTCCTATGGCTACACCTTC	CASSLGTASSYGYTF
TRBV7-9	TRBJ2-7	.	TRBD1	TGTGCCAGCAGCCCGCAGGGGGCGAGGGTCGACTCCTACGAGCAGTACTTC	CASSPQGARVDSYEQYF
TRBV10-2	TRBJ2-7	.	.	TGCGCCAGCAGTGAGTGGGGGGAAGACTACGAGCAGTACTTC	CASSEWGEDYEQYF
TRBV11-2	TRBJ2-3	.	.	TGTGCCAGCAGCTTGGGATACACTAGCACAGATACGCAGTATTTT	CASSLGYTSTDTQYF
TRBV6-5	TRBJ2-7	.	.	TGTGCCAGCAGTCATTCGCAGGACTACGAGCAGTACTTC	CASSHSQDYEQYF
TRBV27	TRBJ2-1	few	TRBD2	TGTGCCAGCAGTCCAGGGACTAGCGGGAGGGATGAGCAGTTCTTC	CASSPGTSGRDEQFF
TRBV29-1	TRBJ1-3	.	TRBD1	TGCAGCGCCCGACAGGGGTCTGGAAACACCATATATTTT	CSARQGSGNTIYF
TRBV7-7	TRBJ2-5	.	TRBD1	TGTGCCAGCAGCCCGCAGGGGGTCCTGGGGGAGACCCAGTACTTC	CASSPQGVLGETQYF
TRBV27	TRBJ2-7	.	TRBD2	TGTGCCAGCAGTCCCACTAGCGGGGGGTTCTACGAGCAGTACTTC	CASSPTSGGFYEQYF
TRBV18	TRBJ2-7	.	.	TGTGCCAGCTCCCCCGACAACCCCTACGAGCAGTACTTC	CASSPDNPYEQYF
TRBV5-4	TRBJ2-7	.	TRBD2	TGTGCCAGCAGCTTCGGCACTAGCGGGGCCGAGCAGTACTTC	CASSFGTSGAEQYF
TRBV5-6	TRBJ2-1	.	.	TGTGCCAGCAGCGTTCTTCGGGAGCAGTTCTTC	CASSVLREQFF
TRBV29-1	TRBJ1-2	.	.	TGCAGCGTTGAAGATCTCGGGCCTGGGGGCTATGGCTACACCTTC	CSVEDLGPGGYGYTF
TRBV28	TRBJ2-3	.	TRBD2	TGTGCCAGCAGAATCGGACTAGCAGGAGATACGCAGTATTTT	CASRIGLAGDTQYF
TRBV9	TRBJ2-5	.	.	TGTGCCAGCAGCGTAGAGGGGGGAGTTGGGGAGACCCAGTACTTC	CASSVEGGVGETQYF
TRBV9	TRBJ2-7	.	.	TGTGCCAGCAGCTCCCCCGGGACCGAAAACTACGAGCAGTACTTC	CASSSPGTENYEQYF
TRBV5-6	TRBJ1-5	.	.	TGTGCCAGCAGTATCGCCTCAATCAATCAGCCCCAGCATTTT	CASSIASINQPQHF
TRBV9	TRBJ2-7	.	.	TGTGCCAGCAGCCCCCCGGACAGTTACGAGCAGTACTTC	CASSPPDSYEQYF
TRBV28	TRBJ2-1	.	TRBD2	TGTGCCAGCAGTGGGACTAGCGACTCCTCCTACAATGAGCAGTTCTTC	CASSGTSDSSYNEQFF
TRBV11-1	TRBJ2-7	.	.	TGTGCCAGCCAGGAATCAGAGAACTACGAGCAGTACTTC	CASQESENYEQYF
TRBV30	TRBJ2-2	.	TRBD2	TGTGCCTGGAGTGCCAGTCGCTTGGTAGGAGGGCGGGAGGGCCGGGCCGGGGAGCTGTTTTTT	CAWSASRLVGGREGRAGELFF
TRBV11-2	TRBJ2-3	.	TRBD2	TGTGCCAGCAGCAGACACCCAGCGGGAGAGGCGGATACGCAGTATTTT	CASSRHPAGEADTQYF
TRBV27	TRBJ1-3	.	.	TGTGCCAGCAGTCCCACCCAATTCTCTGGAAACACCATATATTTT	CASSPTQFSGNTIYF
TRBV28	TRBJ2-1	.	TRBD2	TGTGCCAGCAGTTTTCGGGGCGGGGGGCGCGAAAATGAGCAGTTCTTC	CASSFRGGGRENEQFF